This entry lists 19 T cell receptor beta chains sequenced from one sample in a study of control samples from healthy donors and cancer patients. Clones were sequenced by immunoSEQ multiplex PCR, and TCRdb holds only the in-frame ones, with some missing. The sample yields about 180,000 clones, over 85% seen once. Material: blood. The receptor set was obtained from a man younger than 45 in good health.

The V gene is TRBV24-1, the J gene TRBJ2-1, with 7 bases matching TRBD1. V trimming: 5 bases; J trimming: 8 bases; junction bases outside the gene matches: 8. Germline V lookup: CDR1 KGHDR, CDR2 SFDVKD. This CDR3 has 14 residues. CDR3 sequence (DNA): TGTGCCACCAGTGTTCCAGGGGGAATCGATGAGCAGTTCTTC. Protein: CATSVPGGIDEQFF.

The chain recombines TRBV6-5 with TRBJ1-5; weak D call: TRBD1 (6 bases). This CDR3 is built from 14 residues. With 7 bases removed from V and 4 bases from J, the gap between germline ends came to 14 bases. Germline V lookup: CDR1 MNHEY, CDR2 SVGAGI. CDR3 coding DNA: TGTGCCAGCACCTCAGGGAGGGGGAATCAGCCCCAGCATTTT. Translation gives CASTSGRGNQPQHF.

The CDR3 bases are TGTGCCAGCAGTCAGACTAGCGGGGGGTCCTACGAGCAGTACTTC. Amino acids: CASSQTSGGSYEQYF. The J gene is TRBJ2-7, the V gene TRBV7-2; 13 bases are shared with TRBD2. Looked up from germline, CDR1 is SGHTA and CDR2 is FQGNSA. This CDR3 is built from 15 residues. V lost 6 bases and J lost 1; bases outside the gene matches: 3.

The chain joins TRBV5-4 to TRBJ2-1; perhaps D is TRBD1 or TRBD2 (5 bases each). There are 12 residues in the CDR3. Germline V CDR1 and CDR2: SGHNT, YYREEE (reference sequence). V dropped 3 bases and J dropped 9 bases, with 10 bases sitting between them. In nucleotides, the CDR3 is TGTGCCAGCAGCTGGGGGAGTTCTGAGCAGTTCTTC. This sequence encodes CASSWGSSEQFF.

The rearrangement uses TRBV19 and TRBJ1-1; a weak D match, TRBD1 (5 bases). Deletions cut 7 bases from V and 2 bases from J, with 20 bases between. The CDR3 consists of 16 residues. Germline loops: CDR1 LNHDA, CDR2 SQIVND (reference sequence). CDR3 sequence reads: CASMAGPRKPNTEAFF. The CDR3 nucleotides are TGTGCCAGTATGGCGGGACCGAGAAAACCTAACACTGAAGCTTTCTTT. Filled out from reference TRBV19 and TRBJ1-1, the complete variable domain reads DGGITQSPKYLFRKEGQNVTLSCEQNLNHDAMYWYRQDPGQGLRLIYYSQIVNDFQKGDIAEGYSVSREKKESFPLTVTSAQKNPTAFYLCASMAGPRKPNTEAFFGQGTRLTVV.

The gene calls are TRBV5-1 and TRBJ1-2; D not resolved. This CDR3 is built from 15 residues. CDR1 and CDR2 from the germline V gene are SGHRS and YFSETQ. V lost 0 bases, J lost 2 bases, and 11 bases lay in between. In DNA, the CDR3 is TGCGCCAGCAGCTTGGCCCTCCGGGGAAACTATGGCTACACCTTC. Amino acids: CASSLALRGNYGYTF.

The CDR3 nucleotides are TGTGCCAGCAGCTTAGACAGGGTAGTACAGTACTTC. Protein: CASSLDRVVQYF. V and J are TRBV11-2 and TRBJ2-7; D possibly corresponds to TRBD1 (5 bases). Germline V gives CDR1 SGHAT, CDR2 FQNNGV. Trimming stripped 0 bases from V and 10 bases from J, with 10 bases between. CDR3 size: 12 residues. Full variable domain (missing parts from reference TRBV11-2 and TRBJ2-7): EAGVAQSPRYKIIEKRQSVAFWCNPISGHATLYWYQQILGQGPKLLIQFQNNGVVDDSQLPKDRFSAERLKGVDSTLKIQPAKLEDSAVYLCASSLDRVVQYFGPGTRLTVT.

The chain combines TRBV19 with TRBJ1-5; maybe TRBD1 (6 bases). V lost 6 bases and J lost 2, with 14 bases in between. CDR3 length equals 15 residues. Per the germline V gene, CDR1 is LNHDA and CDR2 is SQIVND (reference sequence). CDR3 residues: CASRTGAPGNQPQHF. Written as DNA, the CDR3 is TGTGCCAGTAGGACGGGGGCGCCGGGCAATCAGCCCCAGCATTTT.

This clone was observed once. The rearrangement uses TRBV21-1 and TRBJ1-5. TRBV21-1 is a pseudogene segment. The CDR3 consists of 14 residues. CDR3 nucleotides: TGTGCCAGCAGCCTACGGACGGGCAATGTGCCCCAGCATTTT. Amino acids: CASSLRTGNVPQHF.

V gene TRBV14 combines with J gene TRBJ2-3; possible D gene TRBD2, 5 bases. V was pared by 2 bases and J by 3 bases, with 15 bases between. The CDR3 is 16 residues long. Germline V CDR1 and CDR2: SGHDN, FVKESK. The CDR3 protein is CASSQREKWGTDTQYF. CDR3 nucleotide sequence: TGTGCCAGCAGCCAACGGGAAAAGTGGGGTACAGATACGCAGTATTTT.

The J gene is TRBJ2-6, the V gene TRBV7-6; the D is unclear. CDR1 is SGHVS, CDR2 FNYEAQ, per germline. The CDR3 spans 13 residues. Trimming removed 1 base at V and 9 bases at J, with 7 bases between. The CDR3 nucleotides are TGTGCCAGCAGCTTAGTGTTCAACAACGTCCTGACTTTC. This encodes CASSLVFNNVLTF.

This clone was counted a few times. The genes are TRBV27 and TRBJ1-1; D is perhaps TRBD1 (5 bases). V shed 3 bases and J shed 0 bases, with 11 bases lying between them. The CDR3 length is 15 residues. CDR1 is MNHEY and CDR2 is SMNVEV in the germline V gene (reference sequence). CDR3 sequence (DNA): TGTGCCAGCAGTTTCTCCGGGACGGTGAACACTGAAGCTTTCTTT. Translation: CASSFSGTVNTEAFF.

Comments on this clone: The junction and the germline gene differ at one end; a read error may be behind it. CDR3 sequence reads: CAIGDRLNTGELFF. The CDR3 coding sequence is TGTGCCATCGGTGACAGGCTGAACACCGGGGAGCTGTTTTTT. This chain links TRBV10-3 with TRBJ2-2, with D tentatively TRBD1 (6 bases). CDR1 is ENHRY and CDR2 is SYGVKD in the germline V gene. This CDR3 is 14 amino acids long.

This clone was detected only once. The CDR3 nucleotides are TGTGCCAGCAGGCGACAGGGAGGGACTGAAGCTTTCTTT. Translated: CASRRQGGTEAFF. V gene TRBV6-5 combines with J gene TRBJ1-1; 7 nucleotides match TRBD1. The CDR3 extends over 13 amino acids. V dropped 6 bases and J dropped 5; count of bases not matched to a gene: 6. Germline CDR1 and CDR2: MNHEY and SVGAGI.

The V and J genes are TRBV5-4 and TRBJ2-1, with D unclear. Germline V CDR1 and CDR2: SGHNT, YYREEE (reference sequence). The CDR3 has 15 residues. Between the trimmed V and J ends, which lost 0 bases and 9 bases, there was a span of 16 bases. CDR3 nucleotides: TGTGCCAGCAGCTTGGGACTTCACGACGGTGGTGAGCAGTTCTTC. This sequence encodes CASSLGLHDGGEQFF.

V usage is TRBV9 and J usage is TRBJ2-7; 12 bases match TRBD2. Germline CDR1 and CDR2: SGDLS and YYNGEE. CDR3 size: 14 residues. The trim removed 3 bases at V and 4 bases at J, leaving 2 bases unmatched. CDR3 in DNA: TGTGCCAGCAGCGCGACTAGCGGGAGTTACGAGCAGTACTTC. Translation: CASSATSGSYEQYF.

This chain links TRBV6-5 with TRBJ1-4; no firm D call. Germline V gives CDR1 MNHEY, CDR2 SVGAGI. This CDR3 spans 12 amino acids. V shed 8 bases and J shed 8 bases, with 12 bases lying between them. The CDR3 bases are TGTGCCAGCGGCCGGGATGGGGAAAAACTGTTTTTT. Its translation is CASGRDGEKLFF.

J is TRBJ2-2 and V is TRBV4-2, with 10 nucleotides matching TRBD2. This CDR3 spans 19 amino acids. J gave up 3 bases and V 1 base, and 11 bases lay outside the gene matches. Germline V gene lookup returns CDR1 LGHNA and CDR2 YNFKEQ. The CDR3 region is CASSQGVSGGTVYTGELFF. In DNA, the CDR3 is TGTGCCAGCAGCCAAGGCGTTAGCGGGGGGACTGTCTACACCGGGGAGCTGTTTTTT.

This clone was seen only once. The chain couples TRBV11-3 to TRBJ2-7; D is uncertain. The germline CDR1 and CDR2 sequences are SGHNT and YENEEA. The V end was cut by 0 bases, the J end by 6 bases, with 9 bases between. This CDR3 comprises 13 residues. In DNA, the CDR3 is TGTGCCAGCAGCTTAGATCCCCTCCGCGAGCAGTACTTC. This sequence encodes CASSLDPLREQYF. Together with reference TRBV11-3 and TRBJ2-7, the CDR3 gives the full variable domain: EAGVVQSPRYKIIEKKQPVAFWCNPISGHNTLYWYLQNLGQGPELLIRYENEEAVDDSQLPKDRFSAERLKGVDSTLKIQPAELGDSAVYLCASSLDPLREQYFGPGTRLTVT.